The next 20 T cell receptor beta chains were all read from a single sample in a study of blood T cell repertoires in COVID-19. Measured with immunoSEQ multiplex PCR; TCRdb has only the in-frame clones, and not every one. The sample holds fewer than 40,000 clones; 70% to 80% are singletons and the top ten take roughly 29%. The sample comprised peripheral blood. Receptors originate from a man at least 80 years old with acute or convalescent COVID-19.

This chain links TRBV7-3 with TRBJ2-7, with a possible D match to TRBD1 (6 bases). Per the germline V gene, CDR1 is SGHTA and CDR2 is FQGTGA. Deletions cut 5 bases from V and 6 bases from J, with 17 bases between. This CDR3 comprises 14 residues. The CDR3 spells CASSKQGLGSEQYF. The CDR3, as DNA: TGTGCCAGCAGCAAACAGGGCCTCGGCAGCGAGCAGTACTTC.

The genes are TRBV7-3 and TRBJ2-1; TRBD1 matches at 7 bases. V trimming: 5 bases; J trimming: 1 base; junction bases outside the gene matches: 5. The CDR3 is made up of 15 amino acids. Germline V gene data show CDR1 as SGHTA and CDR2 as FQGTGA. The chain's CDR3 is CASSPDRFSYNEQFF. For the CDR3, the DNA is TGTGCCAGCAGCCCGGACAGGTTTTCCTACAATGAGCAGTTCTTC.

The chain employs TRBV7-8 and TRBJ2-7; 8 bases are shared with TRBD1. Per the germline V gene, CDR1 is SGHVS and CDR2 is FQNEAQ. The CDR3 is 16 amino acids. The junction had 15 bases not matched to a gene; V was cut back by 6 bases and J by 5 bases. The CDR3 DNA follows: TGTGCCAGCAGGGCTCCCGGGACAGGACCTCCCCACGAGCAGTACTTC. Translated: CASRAPGTGPPHEQYF.

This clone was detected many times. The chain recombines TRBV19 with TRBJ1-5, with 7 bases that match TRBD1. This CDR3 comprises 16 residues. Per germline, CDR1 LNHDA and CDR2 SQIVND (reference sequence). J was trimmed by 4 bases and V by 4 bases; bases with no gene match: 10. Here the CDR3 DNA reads TGTGCCAGTAGTAACCGCTCCTCGGACAGGAATCAGCCCCAGCATTTT. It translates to CASSNRSSDRNQPQHF.

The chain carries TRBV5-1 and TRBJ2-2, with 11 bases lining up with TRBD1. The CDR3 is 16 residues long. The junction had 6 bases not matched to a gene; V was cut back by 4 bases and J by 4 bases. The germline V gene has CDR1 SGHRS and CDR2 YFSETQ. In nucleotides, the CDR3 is TGCGCCAGCAGCCCATCGGGACAGGGGGGCACCGGGGAGCTGTTTTTT. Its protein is CASSPSGQGGTGELFF. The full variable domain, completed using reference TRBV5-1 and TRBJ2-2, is KAGVTQTPRYLIKTRGQQVTLSCSPISGHRSVSWYQQTPGQGLQFLFEYFSETQRNKGNFPGRFSGRQFSNSRSEMNVSTLELGDSALYLCASSPSGQGGTGELFFGEGSRLTVL.

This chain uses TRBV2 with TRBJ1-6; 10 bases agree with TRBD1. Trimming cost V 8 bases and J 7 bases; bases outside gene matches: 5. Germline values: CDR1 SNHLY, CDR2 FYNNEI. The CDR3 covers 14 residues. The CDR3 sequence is CASFKGQGNSPLHF. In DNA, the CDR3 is TGTGCCAGCTTTAAGGGACAGGGGAATTCACCCCTCCACTTT.

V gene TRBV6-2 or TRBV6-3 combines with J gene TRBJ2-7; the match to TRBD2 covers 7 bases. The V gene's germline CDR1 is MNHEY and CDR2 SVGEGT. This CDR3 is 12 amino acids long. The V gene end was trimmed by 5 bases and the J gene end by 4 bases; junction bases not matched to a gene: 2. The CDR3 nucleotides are TGTGCCAGCAGTCCGCGGGGGTACGAGCAGTACTTC. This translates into CASSPRGYEQYF.

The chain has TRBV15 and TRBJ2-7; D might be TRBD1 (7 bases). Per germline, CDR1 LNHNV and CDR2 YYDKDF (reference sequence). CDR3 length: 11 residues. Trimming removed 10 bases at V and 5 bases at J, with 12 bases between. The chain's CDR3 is CAIAGGHEQYF. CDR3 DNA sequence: TGTGCCATAGCAGGGGGGCACGAGCAGTACTTC. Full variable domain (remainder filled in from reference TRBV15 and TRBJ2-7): DAMVIQNPRYQVTQFGKPVTLSCSQTLNHNVMYWYQQKSSQAPKLLFHYYDKDFNNEADTPDNFQSRRPNTSFCFLDIRSPGLGDTAMYLCAIAGGHEQYFGPGTRLTVT.

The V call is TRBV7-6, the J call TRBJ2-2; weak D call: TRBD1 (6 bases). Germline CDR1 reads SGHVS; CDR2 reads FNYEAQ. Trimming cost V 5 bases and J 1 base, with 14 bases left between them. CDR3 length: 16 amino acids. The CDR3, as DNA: TGTGCCAGCAGCGTTGACAGGCCTCAGAACACCGGGGAGCTGTTTTTT. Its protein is CASSVDRPQNTGELFF.

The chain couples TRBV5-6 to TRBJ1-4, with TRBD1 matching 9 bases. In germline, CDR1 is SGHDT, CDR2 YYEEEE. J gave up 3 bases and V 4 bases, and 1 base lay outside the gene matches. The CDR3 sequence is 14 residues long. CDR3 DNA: TGTGCCAGCAGCAGGGACAGGGCTAATGAAAAACTGTTTTTT. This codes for CASSRDRANEKLFF.

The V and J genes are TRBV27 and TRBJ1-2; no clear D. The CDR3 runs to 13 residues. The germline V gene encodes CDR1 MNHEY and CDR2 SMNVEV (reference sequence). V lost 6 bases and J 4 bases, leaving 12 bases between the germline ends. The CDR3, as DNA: TGTGCCAGCAGGCCCCGGGGTATCTATGGCTACACCTTC. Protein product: CASRPRGIYGYTF.

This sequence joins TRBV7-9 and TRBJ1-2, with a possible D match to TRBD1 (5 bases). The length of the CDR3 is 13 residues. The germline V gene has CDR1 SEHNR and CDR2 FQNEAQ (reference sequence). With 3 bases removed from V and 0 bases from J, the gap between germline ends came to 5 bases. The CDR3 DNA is TGTGCCAGCAGCTTGACAGCTAACTATGGCTACACCTTC. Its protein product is CASSLTANYGYTF. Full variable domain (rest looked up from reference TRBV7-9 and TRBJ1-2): DTGVSQNPRHKITKRGQNVTFRCDPISEHNRLYWYRQTLGQGPEFLTYFQNEAQLEKSRLLSDRFSAERPKGSFSTLEIQRTEQGDSAMYLCASSLTANYGYTFGSGTRLTVV.

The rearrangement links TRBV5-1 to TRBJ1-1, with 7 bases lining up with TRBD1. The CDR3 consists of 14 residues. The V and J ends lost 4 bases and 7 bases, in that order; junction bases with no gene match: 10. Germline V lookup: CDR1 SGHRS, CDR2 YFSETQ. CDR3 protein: CASSPPTGTFEAFF. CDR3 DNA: TGCGCCAGCAGCCCACCGACAGGGACGTTTGAAGCTTTCTTT.

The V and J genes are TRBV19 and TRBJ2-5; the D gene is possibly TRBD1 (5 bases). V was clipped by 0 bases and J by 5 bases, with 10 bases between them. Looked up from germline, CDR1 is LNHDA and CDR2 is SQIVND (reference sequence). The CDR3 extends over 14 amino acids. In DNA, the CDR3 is TGTGCCAGTAGTATAGACAGGGTGGGGGAGACCCAGTACTTC. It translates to CASSIDRVGETQYF.

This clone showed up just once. In DNA form, the CDR3 reads TGCGCCAGCAGCCCCCATGCGGGTAGCACAGATACGCAGTATTTT. Translating it yields CASSPHAGSTDTQYF. V usage is TRBV5-1 and J usage is TRBJ2-3; the D gene is possibly TRBD2 (5 bases). CDR1 and CDR2 (germline): SGHRS, YFSETQ. The CDR3 has 15 amino acids. V was cut by 4 bases and J by 0 bases, with 12 bases left in between.

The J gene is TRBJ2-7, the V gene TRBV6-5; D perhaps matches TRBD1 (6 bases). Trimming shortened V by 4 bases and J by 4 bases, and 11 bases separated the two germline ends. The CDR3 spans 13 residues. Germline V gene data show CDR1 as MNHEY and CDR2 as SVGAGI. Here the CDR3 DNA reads TGTGCCAGCAGTTCCGGACAGCATTACGAGCAGTACTTC. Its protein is CASSSGQHYEQYF.

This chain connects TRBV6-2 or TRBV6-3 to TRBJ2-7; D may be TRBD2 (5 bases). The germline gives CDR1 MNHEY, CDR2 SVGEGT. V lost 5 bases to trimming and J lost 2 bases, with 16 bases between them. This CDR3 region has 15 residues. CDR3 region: CASSLPKTGAYEQYF. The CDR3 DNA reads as TGTGCCAGCAGTCTACCAAAGACCGGGGCCTACGAGCAGTACTTC.

CDR3 coding DNA: TGTGCCAGCAGTTACCAAATCAGGGGGATACAGTACTTC. Translating gives CASSYQIRGIQYF. The chain uses TRBV6-2 or TRBV6-3 and TRBJ2-7; 7 nucleotides match TRBD1. The ends lost 2 bases at V and 10 bases at J; junction bases unmatched: 8. The CDR3 consists of 13 residues. Germline V gene sequence: CDR1 MNHEY, CDR2 SVGEGT.

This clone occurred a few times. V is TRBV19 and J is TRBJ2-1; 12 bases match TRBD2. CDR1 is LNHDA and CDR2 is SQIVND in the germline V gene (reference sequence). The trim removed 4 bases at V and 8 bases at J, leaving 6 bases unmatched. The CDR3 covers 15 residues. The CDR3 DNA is TGTGCCAGTAGTACACAGGGACTAGCGGGTGATGAGCAGTTCTTC. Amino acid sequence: CASSTQGLAGDEQFF.

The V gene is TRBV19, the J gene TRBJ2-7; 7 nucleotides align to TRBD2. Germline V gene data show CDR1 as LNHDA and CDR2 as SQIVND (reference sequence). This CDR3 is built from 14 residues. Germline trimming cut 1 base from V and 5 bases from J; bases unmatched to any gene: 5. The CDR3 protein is CASSIGGSNHEQYF. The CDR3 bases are TGTGCCAGTAGTATAGGCGGGAGTAACCACGAGCAGTACTTC.